A selection of T cell receptor beta chains follows, all from one sample in a study of blood T cells in healthy people across ages. Each CDR3 protein is one row after TCRdb ran MiXCR on the 5' RACE reads. The sample has 600,000 to 800,000 distinct CDR3 sequences, roughly half seen once. The sample consisted of blood. The receptors derive from a woman at least 80 years old in good health. The CDR3 runs from the conserved cysteine through the conserved F or W. A D gene is named only where the DNA matches it firmly. Rows give clone size only sometimes, using once, few, many, or a class for an expanded clone.

>-|TRBV7-8|TRBJ2-3|many
TGTGCCAGCAGCTTAGGGGGACGAGGGACGGCAGATACGCAGTATTTT
CASSLGGRGTADTQYF
>TRBD1|TRBV2|TRBJ2-2|-
TGTGCCAGCAGTACCCAGGGGGCCAACACCGGGGAGCTGTTTTTT
CASSTQGANTGELFF
>TRBD1|TRBV5-1|TRBJ2-5|-
TGCGCCAGCAGCTTCCCCGGACAGGGGAAAGAGACCCAGTACTTC
CASSFPGQGKETQYF
>-|TRBV11-1|TRBJ2-1|few
TGTGCCAGCAGCCGACCTCGGACAGCTGTCTTACTCCAGAGCTCCTACAATGAGCAGTTCTTC
CASSRPRTAVLLQSSYNEQFF
>TRBD1|TRBV20-1|TRBJ2-7|-
TGCAGTGCTAGAAGATCCGGGACAGGGTCCTCCGAGCAGTACTTC
CSARRSGTGSSEQYF
>-|TRBV5-6|TRBJ2-7|-
TGTGCCAGCAGCCGGACCGGGACGAACTACGAGCAGTACTTC
CASSRTGTNYEQYF
>TRBD2|TRBV20-1|TRBJ2-3|-
TGCAGTGCTTCAAAGTTACTAGCGGGGGACACAGATACGCAGTATTTT
CSASKLLAGDTDTQYF
>-|TRBV6-6|TRBJ1-2|-
TGTGCCAGCAGTTACCCCAGAGATGGCTACACCTTC
CASSYPRDGYTF
>TRBD2|TRBV20-1|TRBJ2-1|many
TGCAGTGGTATTGCGGGAGGGCGCAATGAGCAGTTCTTC
CSGIAGGRNEQFF
>-|TRBV28|TRBJ2-5|-
TGTGTCAGCAGTCCCCGAGGACTGCCGGGTCAAGAGACCCAGTACTTC
CVSSPRGLPGQETQYF
>TRBD1|TRBV5-1|TRBJ2-5|-
TGCGCCAGCAGCCCGGGACAGTACCAAGAGACCCAGTACTTC
CASSPGQYQETQYF
>-|TRBV5-1|TRBJ2-5|many
TGCGCCAGCAGCTTGGACAAAGAGACCCAGTACTTC
CASSLDKETQYF
>TRBD1|TRBV12-3/TRBV12-4|TRBJ1-4|-
TGTGCCAGCAGTCCAGGGGGTTATGGTGAAAAACTGTTTTTT
CASSPGGYGEKLFF
>TRBD1|TRBV20-1|TRBJ1-5|-
TGCAGTGCTAGACACAGGGGTACTAATCAGCCCCAGCATTTT
CSARHRGTNQPQHF
>-|TRBV2|TRBJ2-5|-
TGTGCCAGCAGTGCAGATCAGGGTTGGCGGTACTTC
CASSADQGWRYF
>-|TRBV18|TRBJ1-1|few
TGTGCCAGCTCAGTTCAGGGTTCTATTTTCTCGAACACTGAAGCTTTCTTT
CASSVQGSIFSNTEAFF
>-|TRBV12-3/TRBV12-4|TRBJ2-7|-
TGTGCTAGCAGTTCCAGGGCTCGGACAATCTACGAGCAGTACTTC
CASSSRARTIYEQYF
>TRBD1|TRBV4-1|TRBJ1-1|-
TGCGCCAGCAACACCGACAGGGCGGGAAACACTGAAGCTTTCTTT
CASNTDRAGNTEAFF
>-|TRBV6-5|TRBJ2-5|many
TGTGCCAGCAGTTACATAGGGTACGAGACCCAGTACTTC
CASSYIGYETQYF
>-|TRBV5-1|TRBJ2-6|-
TGCGCCAGCAGCTTGGGCTCAGGCTGGGCCAACGTCCTGACTTTC
CASSLGSGWANVLTF
>-|TRBV9|TRBJ2-2|-
TGTGCCAGCAGCCCCTACTCCGGGGAGCTGTTTTTT
CASSPYSGELFF
>-|TRBV4-2|TRBJ2-1|-
TGTGCCAGCAGCCAAGCCTCACTTTACAATGAGCAGTTCTTC
CASSQASLYNEQFF
>TRBD2|TRBV20-1|TRBJ2-1|few
TGCAGTGCTCGGACTAGCGGGGGCGTTGAGCAGTTCTTC
CSARTSGGVEQFF
>-|TRBV6-6|TRBJ2-1|many
TGTGCCAGCAGTCCCGACGCCCGCTCCTACAATGAGCAGTTCTTC
CASSPDARSYNEQFF
>-|TRBV20-1|TRBJ2-7|-
TGCAGTGCTAGAACGGACAGCAGCCTCTACGAGCAGTACTTC
CSARTDSSLYEQYF
>-|TRBV18|TRBJ1-2|few
TGTGCCAGCTCACCAGCCGGGGTTCGTAACTATGGCTACACCTTC
CASSPAGVRNYGYTF
>TRBD1|TRBV6-6|TRBJ2-7|once
TGTGCCAGCAGTCCGACAGGGGTCGGCGAGCAGTACTTC
CASSPTGVGEQYF
>-|TRBV20-1|TRBJ2-4|many
TGCAGTGCTAGCCGTGAAGGGCAGAGGGTTACCAAAAACATTCAGTACTTC
CSASREGQRVTKNIQYF
>-|TRBV12-3/TRBV12-4|TRBJ2-1|many
TGTGCCAGCAGTTTAGTTGTGGGGGCTTACAATGAGCAGTTCTTC
CASSLVVGAYNEQFF
>-|TRBV12-3/TRBV12-4|TRBJ1-2|many
TGTGCCAGCAGTCGGGGGGAACAATCCTCTAACTATGGCTACACCTTC
CASSRGEQSSNYGYTF
>TRBD2|TRBV19|TRBJ2-1|few
TGTGCCAGTAGTATAGGGACTAGCGGACCGTTTTACAATGAGCAGTTCTTC
CASSIGTSGPFYNEQFF
>TRBD1|TRBV20-1|TRBJ2-7|-
TGCAGTGCTAGAGATCCGACAGGGGATTTGTACGAGCAGTACTTC
CSARDPTGDLYEQYF
>-|TRBV7-3|TRBJ2-3|-
TGTGCCAGCAGCTTAACAAGCGTTAGCACAGATACGCAGTATTTT
CASSLTSVSTDTQYF
>TRBD1|TRBV10-3|TRBJ2-5|-
TGTGCCATCAGTGAAAATCCCGGGACAGGGGGCAGCGAGACCCAGTACTTC
CAISENPGTGGSETQYF
>-|TRBV21-1|TRBJ2-5|-
TGTGCCAGCAGCAGTACCGGGACTAGCGGGGACCATGAGCAGTACTTC
CASSSTGTSGDHEQYF
>-|TRBV12-3/TRBV12-4|TRBJ1-4|-
TGTGCCAGCAGTGTCCGAGGGAATGAAAAACTGTTTTTT
CASSVRGNEKLFF
>-|TRBV29-1|TRBJ1-1|-
TGCAGCGTTGTACGGCAGGGGAACACTGAAGCTTTCTTT
CSVVRQGNTEAFF
>TRBD2|TRBV12-3/TRBV12-4|TRBJ2-1|-
TGTGCCAGCAGCCGACTAGCGGGGAGGTCCTACAATGAGCAGTTCTTC
CASSRLAGRSYNEQFF
>-|TRBV6-5|TRBJ2-5|-
TGTGCCAGCAGTTGGCAGGGATTTGCCGAGACCCAGTACTTC
CASSWQGFAETQYF
>TRBD1|TRBV7-2|TRBJ1-1|few
TGTGCCAGCAGCCCCAGGGACAGGGGGGGGAACACTGAAGCTTTCTTT
CASSPRDRGGNTEAFF
>TRBD2|TRBV4-1|TRBJ2-2|few
TGCGCCAGCAGCCAAGACCCGGGACTAGCGGGAGTCGTCACCGGGGAGCTGTTTTTT
CASSQDPGLAGVVTGELFF
>TRBD1|TRBV4-1|TRBJ1-5|-
TGCGCCAGCGCGGGACAGACCCTAAATCAGCCCCAGCATTTT
CASAGQTLNQPQHF
>TRBD1|TRBV29-1|TRBJ1-2|many
TGCAGCGACCGACAGGGGGAAGGCTACACCTTC
CSDRQGEGYTF
>TRBD2|TRBV3-1|TRBJ2-7|many
TGTGCCAGCAGCCAAGGCGGGAGGATTTTAATGGGTCACGAGCAGTACTTC
CASSQGGRILMGHEQYF
>-|TRBV20-1|TRBJ1-6|-
TGCAGTGCTAGAGCAGAACAGGGAAACACCTATAATTCACCCCTCCACTTT
CSARAEQGNTYNSPLHF
>-|TRBV18|TRBJ1-5|-
TGTGCCAGCTCACCGGCGGGCAATCAGCCCCAGCATTTT
CASSPAGNQPQHF
>TRBD1|TRBV25-1|TRBJ2-7|-
TGTGCCAGCAGTGACAGACAGGGACGCTACGAGCAGTACTTC
CASSDRQGRYEQYF
>-|TRBV28|TRBJ2-5|many
TGTGCCAGCAGTTTCGGCGGCAGGCAAGAGACCCAGTACTTC
CASSFGGRQETQYF
>-|TRBV29-1|TRBJ2-7|-
TGCAGCGTTATACGGGGAAGCTCCTACGAGCAGTACTTC
CSVIRGSSYEQYF
>-|TRBV20-1|TRBJ2-2|few
TGCAGTGCTCGACCCTTCCAGGGGCTGGAGGAGCTGTTTTTT
CSARPFQGLEELFF
>-|TRBV3-1|TRBJ1-1|few
TGTGCCAGCAGCTTTCAAAGTGGGGTAAACACTGAAGCTTTCTTT
CASSFQSGVNTEAFF
>-|TRBV6-1|TRBJ2-1|-
TGTGCCAGCAGTGAAGCGTATGGGAATGAGCAGTTCTTC
CASSEAYGNEQFF
>TRBD1|TRBV20-1|TRBJ2-1|-
TGCAGTGCACTAGACGGACAGGTGCGCTACAATGAGCAGTTCTTC
CSALDGQVRYNEQFF
>-|TRBV2|TRBJ1-4|-
TGTGCCAGCAGTGAAATGGGCAGGCCTAATGAAAAACTGTTTTTT
CASSEMGRPNEKLFF
>TRBD2|TRBV7-9|TRBJ2-7|many
TGTGCCAGCGGAGGGACTAGAGTTTACGAGCAGTACTTC
CASGGTRVYEQYF
>TRBD1|TRBV6-5|TRBJ1-5|-
TGTGCCAACAGTTACTCCTTCCGGGACAGGGGGCCAGCTGGGCAGCCCCAGCATTTT
CANSYSFRDRGPAGQPQHF
>-|TRBV28|TRBJ2-7|once
TGTGCCAGCAGAAGATCGGGGAGGACGTTTCCCTACGAGCAGTACTTC
CASRRSGRTFPYEQYF
>-|TRBV3-1|TRBJ2-7|-
TGTGCCAGCAGCCAAGACGGGAGCGGCCAAGATACCCAGTACTTC
CASSQDGSGQDTQYF
>-|TRBV7-9|TRBJ2-1|-
TGTGCCAGCAGCTTAGATGTCAGCCTGATACAGTTCTTC
CASSLDVSLIQFF